The clone carrying this T cell receptor beta chain came up a few times. The CDR3 consists of 14 residues. Germline trimming cut 4 bases from V and 0 bases from J; bases unmatched to any gene: 1. Germline V gene sequence: CDR1 SGDLS, CDR2 YYNGEE. This sample stems from a study of technical replicates of blood from several donors. Assay: immunoSEQ multiplex PCR; the TCRdb copy retains only in-frame clones and omits some. The table includes 78,000 or so clones, about nine tenths detected once. The sample was T cells isolated from PBMCs. The chain combines TRBV9 with TRBJ1-5; 7 bases align to TRBD1. This receptor was obtained from a human donor in good health. The CDR3 nucleotides read TGTGCCAGCAGCTGGGACAGTAGCAATCAGCCCCAGCATTTT. Its translation is CASSWDSSNQPQHF.